This TCR beta chain was retrieved from a study of T-cell reconstitution after alpha-beta-depleted transplantation in children. Trimming at V came to 0 bases and at J to 5 bases, leaving 14 bases not matched to a gene. This CDR3 is built from 17 residues. CDR1 and CDR2 from the germline V gene are DFQATT and SNEGSKA (reference sequence). As it was prepared, the TCRbeta library received unique molecular identifiers. MiXCR, applied by TCRdb to the PCR reads, yields one record per CDR3 protein. The table has almost 500,000 distinct CDR3 sequences, under 12% seen once. As to this clonotype: Its antigen is undetermined.

Overall study results and limits: Among T cells one year after transplant, newly produced cells accounted for most counts and diversity. Reportedly, roughly two months post-transplant, alpha-beta T cells arose from several hundred expanded graft clones.

This TCR was sampled from a child aged 2 to 10 with inherited bone marrow failure, due to receive a stem cell transplant. The chain is built from TRBV20-1 and TRBJ2-7; TRBD2 matches 9 bases. Sequences were derived from PBMCs, sampled before TCRalphabeta/CD19-depleted stem cell transplant. CDR3 bases: TGCAGTGCTAGAGATTCGTCTAGCGGGATTCCCTTCGACGAGCAGTACTTC. It codes for CSARDSSSGIPFDEQYF.